A selection of T cell receptor beta chains follows, all from one sample in a study of blood T cell repertoires in COVID-19. The repertoire was sequenced with immunoSEQ multiplex PCR; TCRdb's copy has only in-frame clones and lacks some. Found here are under 350,000 clones, around nine tenths of them singletons; the top ten hold under 3%. Material for sequencing was PBMCs or T cells enriched from blood (not recorded which). The receptor source for this set is a woman younger than 35 who had recovered from COVID-19. Both conserved end residues are part of each CDR3. The D gene is left open where the match is weak. Rows may omit the clone size; those that give it use once, few, many or a size class.

abundance: -; d_gene: TRBD1; j_gene: TRBJ1-2; v_gene: TRBV7-9; CDR3nt: TGTGCCAGCAGTCGCCGGGACAGAGAAGGCTACACCTTC; CDR3aa: CASSRRDREGYTF
abundance: -; d_gene: TRBD2; j_gene: TRBJ2-1; v_gene: TRBV6-5; CDR3nt: TGTGCCAGCTCCATGGGAGGGGTGGGGAATGAGCAGTTCTTC; CDR3aa: CASSMGGVGNEQFF
abundance: -; d_gene: TRBD1; j_gene: TRBJ1-6; v_gene: TRBV3-1/TRBV3-2; CDR3nt: TGTGCCAGCAGCCTCCGGGACAGCGATAATTCACCCCTCCACTTT; CDR3aa: CASSLRDSDNSPLHF
abundance: -; d_gene: -; j_gene: TRBJ2-5; v_gene: TRBV15; CDR3nt: TGTGCCACCAGCAGAGATGGGGCAGGGCATGAGGAGACCCAGTACTTC; CDR3aa: CATSRDGAGHEETQYF
abundance: -; d_gene: -; j_gene: TRBJ1-1; v_gene: TRBV4-3; CDR3nt: TGCGCCAGCAGCTATGTGGGGCAGGGGACTGAAGCTTTCTTT; CDR3aa: CASSYVGQGTEAFF
abundance: -; d_gene: -; j_gene: TRBJ2-7; v_gene: TRBV28; CDR3nt: TGTGCCAGCAGCCTGTGGGGGCAGGGGCACTCCTACGAGCAGTACTTC; CDR3aa: CASSLWGQGHSYEQYF
abundance: -; d_gene: -; j_gene: TRBJ1-6; v_gene: TRBV4-3; CDR3nt: TGCGCCAGCAGCCAAGTCGAAGGGAGTCGGTGGCGGGGTGGTTCACCCCTCCACTTT; CDR3aa: CASSQVEGSRWRGGSPLHF
abundance: -; d_gene: -; j_gene: TRBJ2-1; v_gene: TRBV27; CDR3nt: TGTGCCAGCAGTTTGTCTAGAATCCCCTACAATGAGCAGTTCTTC; CDR3aa: CASSLSRIPYNEQFF
abundance: -; d_gene: TRBD1; j_gene: TRBJ1-2; v_gene: TRBV6-4; CDR3nt: TGTGCCAGCAGCGAGACAGGGGGGTATGGCTACACCTTC; CDR3aa: CASSETGGYGYTF
abundance: -; d_gene: -; j_gene: TRBJ2-5; v_gene: TRBV5-1; CDR3nt: TGCGCCAGCAGCTTGGTAGGACAGCCCCAAGAGACCCAGTACTTC; CDR3aa: CASSLVGQPQETQYF
abundance: -; d_gene: -; j_gene: TRBJ1-3; v_gene: TRBV7-2; CDR3nt: TGTGCCAGCAGCATTAGACAGGACAACACCATATATTTT; CDR3aa: CASSIRQDNTIYF
abundance: -; d_gene: TRBD2; j_gene: TRBJ2-7; v_gene: TRBV7-3; CDR3nt: TGTGCCAGCAGCCCAAGGGGCGGGAGGGGAAACGAGCAGTACTTC; CDR3aa: CASSPRGGRGNEQYF
abundance: -; d_gene: -; j_gene: TRBJ2-7; v_gene: TRBV3-1/TRBV3-2; CDR3nt: TGTGCCAGCAGTCTGTTCTCCTACGAGCAGTACTTC; CDR3aa: CASSLFSYEQYF
abundance: -; d_gene: -; j_gene: TRBJ1-2; v_gene: TRBV10-3; CDR3nt: TGTGCCATCAGTGAGTCGTTTCAGGCCGGCTACACCTTC; CDR3aa: CAISESFQAGYTF
abundance: -; d_gene: -; j_gene: TRBJ2-7; v_gene: TRBV6-5; CDR3nt: TGTGCCAGCAGTTTCCGGGTCTACGAGCAGTACTTC; CDR3aa: CASSFRVYEQYF
abundance: -; d_gene: TRBD2; j_gene: TRBJ2-5; v_gene: TRBV3-1/TRBV3-2; CDR3nt: TGTGCCAGCAGCCAAGCGGGAGGGCCCGGAGAGACCCAGTACTTC; CDR3aa: CASSQAGGPGETQYF
abundance: -; d_gene: -; j_gene: TRBJ2-7; v_gene: TRBV27; CDR3nt: TGTGCCAGCAGTTTATCTAACAGCCCCTACGAGCAGTACTTC; CDR3aa: CASSLSNSPYEQYF
abundance: -; d_gene: -; j_gene: TRBJ1-2; v_gene: TRBV3-1/TRBV3-2; CDR3nt: TGTGCCAGCAGCCCGCAACCCAGGTTCTCTAACTATGGCTACACCTTC; CDR3aa: CASSPQPRFSNYGYTF
abundance: -; d_gene: TRBD1; j_gene: TRBJ2-7; v_gene: TRBV2; CDR3nt: TGTGCCAGCAGTTTTGACAGGGGGCCCTCCTACGAGCAGTACTTC; CDR3aa: CASSFDRGPSYEQYF
abundance: few; d_gene: TRBD1; j_gene: TRBJ2-7; v_gene: TRBV12-5; CDR3nt: TGTGCTAGTGGTTCCGGGACAGGGTTGTGGGGATCCTACGAGCAGTACTTC; CDR3aa: CASGSGTGLWGSYEQYF
abundance: -; d_gene: -; j_gene: TRBJ2-7; v_gene: TRBV7-9; CDR3nt: TGTGCCAGCACCGACAGTCAGGCCTACGAGCAGTACTTC; CDR3aa: CASTDSQAYEQYF
abundance: -; d_gene: -; j_gene: TRBJ1-3; v_gene: TRBV3-1/TRBV3-2; CDR3nt: TGTGCCAGCAGCCACGCAGGGACACGCTCTGGAAACACCATATATTTT; CDR3aa: CASSHAGTRSGNTIYF
abundance: -; d_gene: TRBD1; j_gene: TRBJ1-2; v_gene: TRBV30; CDR3nt: TGTGCCTGGAGTCAGGGACAGGGCGACTATGGCTACACCTTC; CDR3aa: CAWSQGQGDYGYTF
abundance: once; d_gene: TRBD1; j_gene: TRBJ2-3; v_gene: TRBV11-3; CDR3nt: TGTGCCAGCAGAAGACAGGGGTCCGGGGATACGCAGTATTTT; CDR3aa: CASRRQGSGDTQYF
abundance: -; d_gene: -; j_gene: TRBJ2-1; v_gene: TRBV15; CDR3nt: TGTGCCACCAGCAGAGAGAGTCACCCCGCTTACAATGAGCAGTTCTTC; CDR3aa: CATSRESHPAYNEQFF